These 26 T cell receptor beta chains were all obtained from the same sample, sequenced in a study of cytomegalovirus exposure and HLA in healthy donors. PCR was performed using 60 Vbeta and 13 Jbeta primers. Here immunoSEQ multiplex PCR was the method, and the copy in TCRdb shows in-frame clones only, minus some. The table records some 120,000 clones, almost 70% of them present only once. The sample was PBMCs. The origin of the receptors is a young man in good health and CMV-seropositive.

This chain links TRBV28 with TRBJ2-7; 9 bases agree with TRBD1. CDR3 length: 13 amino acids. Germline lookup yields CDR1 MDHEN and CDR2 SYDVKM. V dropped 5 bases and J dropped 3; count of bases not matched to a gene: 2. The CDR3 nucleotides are TGTGCCAGCAGTACAGGGGGCGACTACGAGCAGTACTTC. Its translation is CASSTGGDYEQYF.

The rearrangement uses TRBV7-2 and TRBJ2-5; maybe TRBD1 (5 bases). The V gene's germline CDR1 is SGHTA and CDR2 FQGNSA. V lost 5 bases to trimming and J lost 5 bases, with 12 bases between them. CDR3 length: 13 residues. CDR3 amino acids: CASSQGKSETQYF. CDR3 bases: TGTGCCAGCAGCCAGGGTAAAAGCGAGACCCAGTACTTC. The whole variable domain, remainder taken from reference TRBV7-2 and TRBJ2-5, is GAGVSQSPSNKVTEKGKDVELRCDPISGHTALYWYRQSLGQGLEFLIYFQGNSAPDKSGLPSDRFSAERTGGSVSTLTIQRTQQEDSAVYLCASSQGKSETQYFGPGTRLLVL.

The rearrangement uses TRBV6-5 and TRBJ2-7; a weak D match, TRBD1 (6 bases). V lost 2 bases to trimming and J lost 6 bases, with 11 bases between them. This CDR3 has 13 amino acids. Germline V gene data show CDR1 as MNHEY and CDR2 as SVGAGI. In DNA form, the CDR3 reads TGTGCCAGCAGTTACGGGGGCAGACGCGAGCAGTACGTC. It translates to CASSYGGRREQYV.

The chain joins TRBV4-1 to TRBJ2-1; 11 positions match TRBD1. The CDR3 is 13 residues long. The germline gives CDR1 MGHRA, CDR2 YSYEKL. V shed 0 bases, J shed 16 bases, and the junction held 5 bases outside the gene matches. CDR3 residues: CASSQEGTGGPFF. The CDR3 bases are TGCGCCAGCAGCCAAGAGGGGACAGGGGGGCCATTCTTC.

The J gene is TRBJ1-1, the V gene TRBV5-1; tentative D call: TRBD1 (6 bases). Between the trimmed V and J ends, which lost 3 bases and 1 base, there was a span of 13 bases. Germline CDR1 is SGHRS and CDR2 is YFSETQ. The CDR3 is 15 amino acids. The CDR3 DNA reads TGCGCCAGCAGCTCCGGGGGGGGGCAGAACACTGAAGCTTTCTTT. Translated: CASSSGGGQNTEAFF.

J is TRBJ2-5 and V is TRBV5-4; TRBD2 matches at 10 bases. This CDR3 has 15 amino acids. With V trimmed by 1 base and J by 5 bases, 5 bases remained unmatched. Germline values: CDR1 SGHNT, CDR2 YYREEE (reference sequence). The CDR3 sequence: CASSLSLAGAETQYF. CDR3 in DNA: TGTGCCAGCAGCTTGTCCCTAGCGGGGGCGGAGACCCAGTACTTC.

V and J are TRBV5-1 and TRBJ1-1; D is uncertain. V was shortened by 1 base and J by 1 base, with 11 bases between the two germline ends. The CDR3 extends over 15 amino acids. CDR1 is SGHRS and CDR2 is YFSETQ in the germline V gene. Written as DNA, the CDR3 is TGCGCCAGCAGCTTGCTTGAGAGCCAGAACACTGAAGCTTTCTTT. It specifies CASSLLESQNTEAFF.

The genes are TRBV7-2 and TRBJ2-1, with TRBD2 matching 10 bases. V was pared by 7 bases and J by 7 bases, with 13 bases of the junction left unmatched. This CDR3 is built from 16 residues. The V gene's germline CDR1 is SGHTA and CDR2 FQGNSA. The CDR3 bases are TGTGCCAGCACCGTCCACCGGGCTAGCGGGAGAAATGAGCAGTTCTTC. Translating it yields CASTVHRASGRNEQFF.

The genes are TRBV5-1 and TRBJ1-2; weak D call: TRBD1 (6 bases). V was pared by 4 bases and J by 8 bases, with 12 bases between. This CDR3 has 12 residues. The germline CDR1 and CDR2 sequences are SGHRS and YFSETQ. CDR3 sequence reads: CASSEYREGYTF. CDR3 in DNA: TGCGCCAGCAGCGAATACAGGGAGGGCTACACCTTC.

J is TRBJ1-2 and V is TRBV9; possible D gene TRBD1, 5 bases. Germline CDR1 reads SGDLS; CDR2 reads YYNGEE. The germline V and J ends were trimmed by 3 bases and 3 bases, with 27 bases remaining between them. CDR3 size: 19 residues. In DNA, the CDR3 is TGTGCCAGCAGCGCCGATCTCCCCAAAGCGGGGGTTAGAGACTATGGCTACACCTTC. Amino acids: CASSADLPKAGVRDYGYTF.

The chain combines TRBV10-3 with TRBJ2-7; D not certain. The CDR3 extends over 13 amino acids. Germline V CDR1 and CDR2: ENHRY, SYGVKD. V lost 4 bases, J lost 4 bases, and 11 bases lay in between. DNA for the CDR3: TGTGCCATCAGTGGGGCAGATAGATACGAGCAGTACGTC. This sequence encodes CAISGADRYEQYV.

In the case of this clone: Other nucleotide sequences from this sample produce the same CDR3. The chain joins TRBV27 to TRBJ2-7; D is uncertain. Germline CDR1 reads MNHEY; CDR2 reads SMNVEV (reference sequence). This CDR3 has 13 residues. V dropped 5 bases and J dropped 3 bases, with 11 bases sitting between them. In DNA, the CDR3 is TGTGCCAGCAGTCGCTATCCGAACTACGAGCAGTACGTC. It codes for CASSRYPNYEQYV.

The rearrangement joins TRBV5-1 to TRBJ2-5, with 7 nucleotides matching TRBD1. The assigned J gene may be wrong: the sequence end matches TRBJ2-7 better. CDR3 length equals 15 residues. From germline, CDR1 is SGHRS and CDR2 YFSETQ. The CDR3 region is CASSLHGTETYEQYF. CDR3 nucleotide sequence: TGCGCCAGCAGCCTGCATGGGACAGAGACCTACGAGCAGTACTTC.

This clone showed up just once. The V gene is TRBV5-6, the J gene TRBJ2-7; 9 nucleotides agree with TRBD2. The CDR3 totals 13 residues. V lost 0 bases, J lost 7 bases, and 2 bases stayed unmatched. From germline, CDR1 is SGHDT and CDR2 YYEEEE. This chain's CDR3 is CASSLGGLAEQYF. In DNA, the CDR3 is TGTGCCAGCAGCTTGGGGGGACTAGCTGAGCAGTACTTC. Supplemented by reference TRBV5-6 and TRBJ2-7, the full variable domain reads DAGVTQSPTHLIKTRGQQVTLRCSPKSGHDTVSWYQQALGQGPQFIFQYYEEEERQRGNFPDRFSGHQFPNYSSELNVNALLLGDSALYLCASSLGGLAEQYFGPGTRLTVT.

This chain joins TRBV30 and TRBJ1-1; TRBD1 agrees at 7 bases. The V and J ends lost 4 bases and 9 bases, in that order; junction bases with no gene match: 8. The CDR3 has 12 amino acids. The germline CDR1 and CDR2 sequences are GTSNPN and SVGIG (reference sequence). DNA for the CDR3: TGTGCCTGGAAAAGGGGGCCCGGCAAAGCTTTCTTT. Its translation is CAWKRGPGKAFF.

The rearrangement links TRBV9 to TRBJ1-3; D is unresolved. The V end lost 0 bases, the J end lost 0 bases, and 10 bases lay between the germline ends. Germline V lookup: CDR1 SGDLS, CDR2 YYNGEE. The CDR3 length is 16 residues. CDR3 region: CASSVEPASSGNTIYF. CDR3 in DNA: TGTGCCAGCAGCGTAGAGCCCGCAAGCTCTGGAAACACCATATATTTT.

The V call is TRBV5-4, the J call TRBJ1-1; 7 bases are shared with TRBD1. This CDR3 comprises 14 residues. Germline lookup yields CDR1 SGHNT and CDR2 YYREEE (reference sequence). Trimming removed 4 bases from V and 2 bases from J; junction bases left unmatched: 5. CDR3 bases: TGTGCCAGCAGCCCTGAGGGGGCCAACACTGAAGCTTTCTTT. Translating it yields CASSPEGANTEAFF.

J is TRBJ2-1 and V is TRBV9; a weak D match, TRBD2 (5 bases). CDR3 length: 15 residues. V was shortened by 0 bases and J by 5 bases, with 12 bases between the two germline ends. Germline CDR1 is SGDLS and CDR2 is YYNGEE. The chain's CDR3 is CASSVASRRNNEQFF. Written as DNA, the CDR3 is TGTGCCAGCAGCGTAGCGTCACGGAGGAACAATGAGCAGTTCTTC. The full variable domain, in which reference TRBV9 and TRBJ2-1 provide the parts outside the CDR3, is DSGVTQTPKHLITATGQRVTLRCSPRSGDLSVYWYQQSLDQGLQFLIQYYNGEERAKGNILERFSAQQFPDLHSELNLSSLELGDSALYFCASSVASRRNNEQFFGPGTRLTVL.

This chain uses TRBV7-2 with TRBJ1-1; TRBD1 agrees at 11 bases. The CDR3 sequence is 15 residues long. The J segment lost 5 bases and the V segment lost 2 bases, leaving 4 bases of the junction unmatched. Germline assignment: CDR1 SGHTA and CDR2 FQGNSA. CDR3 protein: CASSLTGTGGTEAFF. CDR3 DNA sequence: TGTGCCAGCAGCTTAACCGGGACAGGGGGGACTGAAGCTTTCTTT.

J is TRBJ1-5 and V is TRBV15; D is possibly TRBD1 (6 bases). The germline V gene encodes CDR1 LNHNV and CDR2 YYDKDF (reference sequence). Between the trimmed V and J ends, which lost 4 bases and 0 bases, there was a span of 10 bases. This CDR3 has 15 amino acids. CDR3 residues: CATSIGTISNQPQHF. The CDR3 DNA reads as TGTGCCACCAGCATAGGGACAATTAGCAATCAGCCCCAGCATTTT.

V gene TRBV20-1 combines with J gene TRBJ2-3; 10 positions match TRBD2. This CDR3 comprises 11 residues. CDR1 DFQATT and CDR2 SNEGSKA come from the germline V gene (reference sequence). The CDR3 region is CGTSGTDTQYF. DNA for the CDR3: TGCGGGACTAGCGGCACAGATACGCAGTATTTT.

CDR3 amino acids: CASSSGQIGELFF. CDR3 nucleotides: TGTGCCAGCAGTTCCGGACAGATCGGGGAGCTGTTTTTT. The chain has TRBV11-3 and TRBJ2-2; D may be TRBD1 (6 bases). The CDR3 has 13 residues. The germline V and J ends were trimmed by 6 bases and 7 bases, with 12 bases remaining between them. Per the germline V gene, CDR1 is SGHNT and CDR2 is YENEEA.

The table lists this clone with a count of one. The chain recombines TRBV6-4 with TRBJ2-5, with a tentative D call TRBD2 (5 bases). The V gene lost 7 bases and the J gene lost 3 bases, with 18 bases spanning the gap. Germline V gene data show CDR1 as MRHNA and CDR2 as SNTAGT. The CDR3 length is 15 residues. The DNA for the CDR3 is TGTGCCAGCACCTGGGGAGACGGCTTAGAAGAGACCCAGTACTTC. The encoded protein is CASTWGDGLEETQYF.

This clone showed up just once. The CDR3 DNA sequence: TGTGCCATCAGTGGGGACAGCACCTACGAGCAGTACGTC. This translates into CAISGDSTYEQYV. This sequence joins TRBV10-3 and TRBJ2-7, with 7 bases matching TRBD1. The CDR3 has 13 amino acids. Trimming cost V 4 bases and J 2 bases; bases outside gene matches: 2. CDR1 ENHRY and CDR2 SYGVKD come from the germline V gene.

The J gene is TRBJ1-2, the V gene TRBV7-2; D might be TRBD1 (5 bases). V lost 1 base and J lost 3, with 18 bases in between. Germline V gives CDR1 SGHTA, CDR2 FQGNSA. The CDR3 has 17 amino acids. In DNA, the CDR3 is TGTGCCAGCAGCTTAGATCAGGGCCGTTTTGGGGACTATGGCTACACCTTC. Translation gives CASSLDQGRFGDYGYTF.

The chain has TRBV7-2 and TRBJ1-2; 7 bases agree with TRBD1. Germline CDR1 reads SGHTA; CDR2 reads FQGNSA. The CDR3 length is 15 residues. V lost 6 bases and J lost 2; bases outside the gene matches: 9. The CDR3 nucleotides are TGTGCCAGCAGTCCAAGGACAGGCCACAACTATGGCTACACCTTC. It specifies CASSPRTGHNYGYTF.